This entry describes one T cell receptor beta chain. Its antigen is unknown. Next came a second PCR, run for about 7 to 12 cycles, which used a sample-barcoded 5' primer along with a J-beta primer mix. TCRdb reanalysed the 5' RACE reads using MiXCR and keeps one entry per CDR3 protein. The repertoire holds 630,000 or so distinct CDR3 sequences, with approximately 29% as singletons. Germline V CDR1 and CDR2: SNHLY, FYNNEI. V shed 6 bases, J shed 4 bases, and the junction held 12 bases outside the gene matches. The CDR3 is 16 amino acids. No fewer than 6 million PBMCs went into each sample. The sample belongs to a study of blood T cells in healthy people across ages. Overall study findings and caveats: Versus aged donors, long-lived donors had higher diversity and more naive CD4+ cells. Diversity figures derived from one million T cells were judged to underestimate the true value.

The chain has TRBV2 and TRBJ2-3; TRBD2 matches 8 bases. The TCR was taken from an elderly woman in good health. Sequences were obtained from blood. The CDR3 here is CASRGTWLAGADTQYF. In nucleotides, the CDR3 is TGTGCCAGCAGGGGGACGTGGCTAGCGGGCGCAGATACGCAGTATTTT.